This entry concerns a single TCR beta chain. Its matching antigen is unknown. This CDR3 region has 15 residues. Trimming took 3 bases from V and 2 from J, leaving 13 bases between them. Investigators amplified TCR beta CDR3 regions from RNA transcripts. RT-PCR in the first round used HTBI primers; a second-round multiplex PCR followed. MiXCR, applied by TCRdb to the multiplex PCR reads, yields one record per CDR3 protein. The sample holds some 160,000 distinct CDR3 sequences, just under 40% seen once. The sample originates from a study of Graves' ophthalmopathy and Graves' hyperthyroidism. Study-level findings and limits: Also, most clonotypes expanded in the thyroid above 0.001 frequency appeared in blood. Ophthalmopathy and stable hyperthyroidism were discriminated by a 13-signature model, with roughly 88% sensitivity and about 82% specificity.

Moderate-to-severe activity, with CAS ≥3, NOSPECS ≥4 and duration under 3 months, characterized the donors with ophthalmopathy. None of the included patients had other autoimmune diseases, uncontrolled infections, pregnancy or lactation, as these led to exclusion. This TCR was sampled from a man aged 25 to 40 with Graves' ophthalmopathy. This rearrangement joins TRBV12-3 or TRBV12-4 to TRBJ1-2, with a tentative D call TRBD1 (5 bases). Sample: peripheral blood. The CDR3 region is CASSLGWGDNYGYTF. The CDR3 bases are TGTGCCAGCAGTTTGGGGTGGGGGGACAACTATGGCTACACCTTC.